The clone carrying this T cell receptor beta chain was found many times. As yet, its antigen is unknown. This sample stems from a study of neurological immune-mediated disorders. General study results and limits: There were no CDR3 amino acid sequences shared by expanded clones across subjects, a result suggesting private repertoires in all groups. Multiple sclerosis, the disease with the least TCR clonal expansion, fell below healthy controls, whereas HTLV-1-associated myelopathy showed the most.

The J segment lost 9 bases and the V segment lost 0 bases, leaving 3 bases of the junction unmatched. Germline V gene data show CDR1 as LGHNA and CDR2 as YNFKEQ. The CDR3 extends over 15 amino acids. The method for making cDNA was 5'RACE, and it used 10-nucleotide random UMIs. Over 190 million TCR-beta sequences from 15-18 subjects came out of each sequencing run. A single record per CDR3 protein comes from TCRdb applying MiXCR to the 5' RACE reads. The sample records 75,000 to 90,000 distinct CDR3 sequences, around 10% being singletons. The genes are TRBV4-2 and TRBJ2-6, with 9 nucleotides matching TRBD1. The receptor was derived from a middle-aged man in good health. The sequenced sample was PBMCs. In nucleotides, the CDR3 is TGTGCCAGCAGCCAAGAGACAGGGGGTGTCAACGTCCTGACTTTC. This gives the protein CASSQETGGVNVLTF.